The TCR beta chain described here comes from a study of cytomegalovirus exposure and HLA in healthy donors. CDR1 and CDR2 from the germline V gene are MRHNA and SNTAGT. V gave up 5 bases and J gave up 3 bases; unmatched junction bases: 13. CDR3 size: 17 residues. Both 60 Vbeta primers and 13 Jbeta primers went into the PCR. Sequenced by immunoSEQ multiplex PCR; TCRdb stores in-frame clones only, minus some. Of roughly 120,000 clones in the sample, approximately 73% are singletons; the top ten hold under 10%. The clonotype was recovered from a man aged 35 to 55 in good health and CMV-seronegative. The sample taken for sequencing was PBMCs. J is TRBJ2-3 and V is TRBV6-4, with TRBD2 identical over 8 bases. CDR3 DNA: TGTGCCAGCAGTTCCTCGGAGGGTAGCGGGGAGACAGATACGCAGTATTTT. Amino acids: CASSSSEGSGETDTQYF.